This T cell receptor (beta chain) was observed in a study of T cell clones after liver transplantation. Looking at the study overall: Apart from a few HCV-positive recipients, transplants were for non-autoimmune, non-viral reasons. Samples came pre-transplant, pre-randomization before withdrawal, and post-randomization after withdrawal ended.

Notes on the study in general: Post-transplant time points were not standardized, so conclusions are preliminary. A significant post-transplant drop in circulating graft-donor-reactive CD4 TCRbeta sequences occurred in most of the 8 subjects.

The germline CDR1 and CDR2 sequences are KGHSH and LQKENI. Trimming stripped 4 bases from V and 0 bases from J, with 12 bases between. This CDR3 region has 15 residues. This clone was seen once. Its antigen remains unidentified. The assay was immunoSEQ multiplex PCR, and TCRdb's table has in-frame clones only and misses some. The sample gives about 75,000 clones, 84% of which show up once; 2.1% is in the top ten. The TCR comes from a human patient who received a liver transplant. T cells may partly derive from the graft donor. The rearrangement links TRBV18 to TRBJ1-1; D uncertain. The specimen comprised CD4+ T cells from blood, sampled 48 months after liver transplant. The CDR3 DNA follows: TGTGCCAGCTCACGACTGTCTGGGGTGAACACTGAAGCTTTCTTT. Its translation is CASSRLSGVNTEAFF.